The rows below give T cell receptor beta chains drawn from one sample of a study of OX40 agonist ivuxolimab in advanced cancers. The method was immunoSEQ multiplex PCR; TCRdb's version includes in-frame clones alone and lacks a portion of them. The sample contains 97,000 or so clones, around 90% of which appear only once. The sequencing used CD4+ or CD8+ T cells sorted from blood, collected in a trial of the OX40 agonist ivuxolimab. The receptors were sampled from an adult with an advanced solid tumor such as melanoma, head and neck, liver or kidney cancer. Each CDR3 is given with its conserved first and last residue. Fields, in order: V gene, clone size, D gene, J gene, CDR3 protein, CDR3 DNA. The D gene is left open where the match is weak. Size tells how often a clone was seen (once, few, many) or the class of an expanded clone, and some rows leave it out.

v_call: TRBV7-8
clone_size: -
d_call: TRBD2
j_call: TRBJ2-7
cdr3_aa: CASSPTSGSYEQYF
cdr3_nt: TGTGCCAGCAGCCCGACTAGCGGGAGTTACGAGCAGTACTTC

v_call: TRBV6-6
clone_size: -
d_call: TRBD2
j_call: TRBJ2-7
cdr3_aa: CASGGTYEQYF
cdr3_nt: TGTGCGTCGGGAGGCACCTACGAGCAGTACTTC

v_call: TRBV6-1
clone_size: few
d_call: -
j_call: TRBJ2-3
cdr3_aa: CASSDRDTQYF
cdr3_nt: TGTGCCAGCAGTGACAGAGATACGCAGTATTTT

v_call: TRBV10-3
clone_size: -
d_call: -
j_call: TRBJ1-3
cdr3_aa: CAISGNEDTIYF
cdr3_nt: TGTGCCATCAGCGGAAATGAGGACACCATATATTTT

v_call: TRBV9
clone_size: -
d_call: -
j_call: TRBJ2-2
cdr3_aa: CASSVDGGPGELFF
cdr3_nt: TGTGCCAGCAGCGTAGATGGGGGGCCCGGGGAGCTGTTTTTT

v_call: TRBV11-2
clone_size: -
d_call: -
j_call: TRBJ2-2
cdr3_aa: CASSLDGAGGELFF
cdr3_nt: TGTGCCAGCAGCTTAGACGGGGCTGGCGGGGAGCTGTTTTTT

v_call: TRBV2
clone_size: -
d_call: -
j_call: TRBJ2-2
cdr3_aa: CASSNREAGELFF
cdr3_nt: TGTGCCAGCAGTAACAGGGAAGCCGGGGAGCTGTTTTTT

v_call: TRBV9
clone_size: -
d_call: TRBD2
j_call: TRBJ2-4
cdr3_aa: CASSVGPSGVAKNIQYF
cdr3_nt: TGTGCCAGCAGCGTAGGTCCTAGCGGGGTAGCCAAAAACATTCAGTACTTC

v_call: TRBV9
clone_size: -
d_call: TRBD2
j_call: TRBJ2-5
cdr3_aa: CASSVGLAGAGETQYF
cdr3_nt: TGTGCCAGCAGCGTAGGCCTAGCGGGGGCCGGAGAGACCCAGTACTTC

v_call: TRBV4-1
clone_size: few
d_call: TRBD2
j_call: TRBJ2-7
cdr3_aa: CASSQASQLAGLGYEQYF
cdr3_nt: TGCGCCAGCAGCCAAGCTTCCCAACTAGCGGGGCTCGGGTACGAGCAGTACTTC

v_call: TRBV7-8
clone_size: -
d_call: -
j_call: TRBJ2-7
cdr3_aa: CASSVRDATSEQYF
cdr3_nt: TGTGCCAGCAGCGTCCGGGACGCCACATCCGAGCAGTACTTC

v_call: TRBV25-1
clone_size: few
d_call: TRBD1
j_call: TRBJ1-5
cdr3_aa: CASSVGTGPNQPQHF
cdr3_nt: TGTGCCAGCAGTGTTGGGACAGGGCCCAATCAGCCCCAGCATTTT

v_call: TRBV5-6
clone_size: -
d_call: TRBD2
j_call: TRBJ2-3
cdr3_aa: CASSLGLVAGGRDTQYF
cdr3_nt: TGTGCCAGCAGCTTGGGGTTAGTAGCGGGGGGACGAGATACGCAGTATTTT

v_call: TRBV7-3
clone_size: -
d_call: -
j_call: TRBJ2-5
cdr3_aa: CASSTTRGETQYF
cdr3_nt: TGTGCCAGCAGCACTACTAGAGGGGAGACCCAGTACTTC

v_call: TRBV28
clone_size: -
d_call: -
j_call: TRBJ1-2
cdr3_aa: CASRGARGYTF
cdr3_nt: TGTGCCAGCCGAGGGGCGCGGGGCTACACCTTC

v_call: TRBV5-1
clone_size: few
d_call: -
j_call: TRBJ2-1
cdr3_aa: CASSLGGSVNEQFF
cdr3_nt: TGCGCCAGCAGCTTGGGAGGCTCGGTGAATGAGCAGTTCTTC

v_call: TRBV11-2
clone_size: once
d_call: -
j_call: TRBJ2-3
cdr3_aa: CASSSAAVAVTDTQYF
cdr3_nt: TGTGCCAGCAGCTCAGCCGCGGTAGCGGTCACAGATACGCAGTATTTT

v_call: TRBV7-2
clone_size: -
d_call: -
j_call: TRBJ1-5
cdr3_aa: CASSLVGGISNQPQHF
cdr3_nt: TGTGCCAGCAGCTTAGTGGGAGGGATTAGCAATCAGCCCCAGCATTTT

v_call: TRBV28
clone_size: -
d_call: -
j_call: TRBJ2-5
cdr3_aa: CASRQNQETQYF
cdr3_nt: TGTGCCAGCAGGCAGAACCAAGAGACCCAGTACTTC

v_call: TRBV4-2
clone_size: -
d_call: -
j_call: TRBJ1-1
cdr3_aa: CASSQEFGGRNTEAFF
cdr3_nt: TGTGCCAGCAGCCAAGAATTTGGGGGAAGAAACACTGAAGCTTTCTTT

v_call: TRBV9
clone_size: -
d_call: -
j_call: TRBJ2-7
cdr3_aa: CASSKPGEALLYEQYF
cdr3_nt: TGTGCCAGCAGCAAACCGGGAGAGGCCCTCCTCTACGAGCAGTACTTC

v_call: TRBV13
clone_size: -
d_call: -
j_call: TRBJ2-4
cdr3_aa: CASSYLRGVAKNIQYF
cdr3_nt: TGTGCCAGCAGCTACCTCAGGGGGGTGGCCAAAAACATTCAGTACTTC

v_call: TRBV29-1
clone_size: -
d_call: -
j_call: TRBJ1-5
cdr3_aa: CSASYSNQPQHF
cdr3_nt: TGCAGCGCATCTTATAGCAATCAGCCCCAGCATTTT

v_call: TRBV4-1
clone_size: once
d_call: -
j_call: TRBJ2-7
cdr3_aa: CASSQDRGPYYEQYF
cdr3_nt: TGCGCCAGCAGCCAAGACCGGGGGCCATACTACGAGCAGTACTTC

v_call: TRBV5-1
clone_size: -
d_call: TRBD1
j_call: TRBJ1-2
cdr3_aa: CASSLAGGQGYYGYTF
cdr3_nt: TGCGCCAGCAGCTTGGCCGGGGGACAGGGCTATTATGGCTACACCTTC

v_call: TRBV30
clone_size: -
d_call: -
j_call: TRBJ2-3
cdr3_aa: CAWTDGRTDTQYF
cdr3_nt: TGTGCCTGGACCGATGGAAGGACAGATACGCAGTATTTT

v_call: TRBV5-6
clone_size: few
d_call: -
j_call: TRBJ1-3
cdr3_aa: CASSLVGTGGNTIYF
cdr3_nt: TGTGCCAGCAGCTTGGTGGGGACCGGTGGAAACACCATATATTTT

v_call: TRBV29-1
clone_size: -
d_call: -
j_call: TRBJ1-1
cdr3_aa: CSGVSGRVEAFF
cdr3_nt: TGCAGCGGGGTTTCGGGGCGCGTTGAAGCTTTCTTT

v_call: TRBV19
clone_size: -
d_call: -
j_call: TRBJ2-2
cdr3_aa: CASSIGQSTGELFF
cdr3_nt: TGTGCCAGTAGTATAGGCCAGTCCACCGGGGAGCTGTTTTTT

v_call: TRBV5-4
clone_size: -
d_call: TRBD2
j_call: TRBJ2-7
cdr3_aa: CASKTSGGGPPYEQYF
cdr3_nt: TGTGCCAGCAAGACTAGCGGGGGGGGCCCTCCCTACGAGCAGTACTTC

v_call: TRBV7-9
clone_size: -
d_call: -
j_call: TRBJ1-2
cdr3_aa: CASSFVGDYGYTF
cdr3_nt: TGTGCCAGCAGCTTCGTAGGGGACTATGGCTACACCTTC

v_call: TRBV15
clone_size: -
d_call: TRBD2
j_call: TRBJ2-3
cdr3_aa: CATSRDVGTSASSTDTQYF
cdr3_nt: TGTGCCACCAGCAGAGATGTCGGGACTAGCGCTTCTAGCACAGATACGCAGTATTTT

v_call: TRBV11-2
clone_size: -
d_call: -
j_call: TRBJ2-5
cdr3_aa: CASSRGARGETQYF
cdr3_nt: TGTGCCAGCAGCCGCGGGGCCAGGGGAGAGACCCAGTACTTC

v_call: TRBV5-4
clone_size: -
d_call: -
j_call: TRBJ2-1
cdr3_aa: CASSLGTTSYNEQFF
cdr3_nt: TGTGCCAGCAGCTTGGGGACTACCTCCTACAATGAGCAGTTCTTC

v_call: TRBV7-9
clone_size: -
d_call: -
j_call: TRBJ1-4
cdr3_aa: CASSSRGATNEKLFF
cdr3_nt: TGTGCCAGCAGCTCCCGCGGGGCAACTAATGAAAAACTGTTTTTT

v_call: TRBV11-2
clone_size: once
d_call: TRBD2
j_call: TRBJ2-3
cdr3_aa: CASSLGGGTDTQYF
cdr3_nt: TGTGCCAGCAGCCTGGGGGGGGGCACAGATACGCAGTATTTT

v_call: TRBV15
clone_size: few
d_call: TRBD1
j_call: TRBJ1-5
cdr3_aa: CATSRDGTVNQPQHF
cdr3_nt: TGTGCCACCAGCAGAGACGGGACAGTCAATCAGCCCCAGCATTTT

v_call: TRBV19
clone_size: -
d_call: -
j_call: TRBJ2-7
cdr3_aa: CASMRGRTGIDEQYF
cdr3_nt: TGTGCCAGTATGCGGGGGAGGACAGGGATCGACGAGCAGTACTTC

v_call: TRBV30
clone_size: -
d_call: -
j_call: TRBJ1-2
cdr3_aa: CAWVRWNYGYTF
cdr3_nt: TGTGCCTGGGTACGGTGGAACTATGGCTACACCTTC

v_call: TRBV30
clone_size: -
d_call: -
j_call: TRBJ2-7
cdr3_aa: CAWGRTLGYEQYF
cdr3_nt: TGTGCTTGGGGTCGGACTTTGGGCTACGAGCAGTACTTC

v_call: TRBV28
clone_size: -
d_call: -
j_call: TRBJ1-2
cdr3_aa: CASSFSDGEYGYTF
cdr3_nt: TGTGCCAGCAGTTTTTCCGACGGAGAATATGGCTACACCTTC